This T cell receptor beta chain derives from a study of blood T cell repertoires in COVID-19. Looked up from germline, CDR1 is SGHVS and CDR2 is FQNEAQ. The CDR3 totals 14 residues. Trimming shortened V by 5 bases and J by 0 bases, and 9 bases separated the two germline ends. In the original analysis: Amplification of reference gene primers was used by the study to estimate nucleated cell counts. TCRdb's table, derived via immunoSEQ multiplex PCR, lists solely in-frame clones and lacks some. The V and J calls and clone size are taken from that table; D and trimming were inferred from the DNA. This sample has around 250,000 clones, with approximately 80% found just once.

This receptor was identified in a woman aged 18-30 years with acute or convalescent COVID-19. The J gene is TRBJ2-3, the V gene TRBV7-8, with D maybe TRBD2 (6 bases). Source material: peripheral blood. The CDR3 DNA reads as TGTGCCAGCAGCGATCTAGCGAGCACAGATACGCAGTATTTT. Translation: CASSDLASTDTQYF.